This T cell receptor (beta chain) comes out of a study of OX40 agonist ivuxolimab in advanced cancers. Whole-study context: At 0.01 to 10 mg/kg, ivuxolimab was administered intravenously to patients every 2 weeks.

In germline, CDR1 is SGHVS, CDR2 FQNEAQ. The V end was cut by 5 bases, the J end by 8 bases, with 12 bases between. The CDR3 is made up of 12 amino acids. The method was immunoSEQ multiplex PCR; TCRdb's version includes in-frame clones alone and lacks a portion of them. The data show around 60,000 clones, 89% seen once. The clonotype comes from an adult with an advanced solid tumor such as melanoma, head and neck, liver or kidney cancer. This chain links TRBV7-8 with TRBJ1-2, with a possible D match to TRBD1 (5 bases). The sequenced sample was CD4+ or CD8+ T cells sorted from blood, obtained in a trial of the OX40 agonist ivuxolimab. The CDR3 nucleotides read TGTGCCAGCAGCCGGGCGGGGGAAGGCTACACCTTC. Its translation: CASSRAGEGYTF.